The 13 T cell receptor beta chains below were found in one sample sequenced in a study of a mutant IDH1 vaccine in newly diagnosed glioma. Assay used: immunoSEQ multiplex PCR; TCRdb lists only in-frame clones, some missing. The repertoire consists of 100,000 to 120,000 clones, with 85% to 90% occurring once and the leading ten covering 0.5% to 0.65%. Their specific antigens are unknown. Time point reported: week 11, during vaccination. The investigators gave 300 ug of mutant IDH1 20-mer peptide in each vaccine dose, together with topical imiquimod. Source: PBMCs, taken from a glioma patient whose treatment included an IDH1 peptide vaccine. These receptors came from a woman aged 50 to 60 with glioma.

This chain uses TRBV13 with TRBJ1-1; the match to TRBD1 covers 11 bases. CDR3 length: 14 amino acids. Germline lookup yields CDR1 PRHDT and CDR2 FYEKMQ (reference sequence). V was pared by 3 bases and J by 4 bases, with 1 base of the junction left unmatched. The CDR3 spells CASSFGTGGTEAFF. The CDR3 coding sequence is TGTGCCAGCAGCTTCGGGACAGGGGGCACTGAAGCTTTCTTT.

This chain uses TRBV19 with TRBJ1-5, with 7 bases matching TRBD1. Germline V gene lookup returns CDR1 LNHDA and CDR2 SQIVND (reference sequence). V was clipped by 6 bases and J by 2 bases; unmatched bases: 4. This CDR3 contains 14 residues. CDR3 sequence: CASRNRGGNQPQHF. The DNA of the CDR3 is TGTGCCAGTAGAAACAGGGGTGGCAATCAGCCCCAGCATTTT.

The chain joins TRBV4-2 to TRBJ1-1, with 9 bases aligning to TRBD1. J lost 1 base, V lost 4 bases, and 7 bases had no gene match. The CDR3 is 16 residues long. Germline values: CDR1 LGHNA, CDR2 YNFKEQ. The CDR3, as DNA: TGTGCCAGCAGCCGGCGGACAGGGGCGGGGAACACTGAAGCTTTCTTT. Translating it yields CASSRRTGAGNTEAFF.

CDR3 DNA: TGTGCCAGCAGTGAATACAATGAGCAGTTCTTC. Residues: CASSEYNEQFF. This chain connects TRBV2 to TRBJ2-1; D ambiguous. The germline V gene encodes CDR1 SNHLY and CDR2 FYNNEI. The CDR3 loop spans 11 amino acids. The V and J ends lost 2 bases and 4 bases respectively, with 0 bases between them.

The V and J genes are TRBV5-1 and TRBJ2-5, with 7 bases lining up with TRBD1. V was pared by 4 bases and J by 2 bases, with 5 bases of the junction left unmatched. The CDR3 totals 14 residues. Germline loops: CDR1 SGHRS, CDR2 YFSETQ. CDR3 in amino acids: CASSGPGQQETQYF. For the CDR3, the DNA is TGCGCCAGCAGCGGACCGGGACAGCAAGAGACCCAGTACTTC.

V is TRBV11-3 and J is TRBJ2-3; D is unclear. The CDR3 is 12 residues long. V was shortened by 3 bases and J by 5 bases, with 6 bases between the two germline ends. CDR1 is SGHNT and CDR2 is YENEEA in the germline V gene. As DNA, the CDR3 is TGTGCCAGCAGCTTGGGCCTAGATACGCAGTATTTT. The encoded protein is CASSLGLDTQYF.

A word on this clone: At one end the junction does not follow the germline gene, possibly because of a read error. The sample holds other DNA sequences that translate to the same CDR3. This chain joins TRBV27 and TRBJ1-5; TRBD1 agrees at 11 bases. The CDR3 is 18 amino acids. The V gene's germline CDR1 is MNHEY and CDR2 SMNVEV (reference sequence). The CDR3 loop is CASSPYGTGGRSNQPQHF. As DNA, the CDR3 is TGTGCTAGCAGTCCGTACGGGACAGGGGGTAGAAGCAATCAGCCCCAGCATTTT.

This clone came up a few times. The rearrangement links TRBV7-2 to TRBJ2-1; perhaps TRBD2 as D (6 bases). The germline V gene has CDR1 SGHTA and CDR2 FQGNSA. The CDR3 is 15 residues long. Trimming cost V 1 base and J 5 bases, with 12 bases left between them. The DNA for the CDR3 is TGTGCCAGCAGCTTAGTGGAGGGCCTCCACAATGAGCAGTTCTTC. Protein product: CASSLVEGLHNEQFF.

The rearrangement uses TRBV10-1 and TRBJ2-1; D is perhaps TRBD2 (6 bases). This CDR3 contains 15 residues. V was trimmed by 3 bases and J by 0 bases, leaving 9 bases between them. Germline V CDR1 and CDR2: WNHNN, SYGVQD (reference sequence). The chain's CDR3 is CASSDRRGSYNEQFF. CDR3 bases: TGCGCCAGCAGTGATCGGAGGGGCTCCTACAATGAGCAGTTCTTC.

The chain carries TRBV4-2 and TRBJ2-5; tentatively, D is TRBD1 (5 bases). The CDR3 extends over 15 amino acids. Trimming removed 6 bases at V and 2 bases at J, with 16 bases between. The germline gives CDR1 LGHNA, CDR2 YNFKEQ. DNA of the CDR3: TGTGCCAGCAGTCCCCTGCCGACAGTACAAGAGACCCAGTACTTC. This codes for CASSPLPTVQETQYF.

V gene TRBV11-2 combines with J gene TRBJ1-4; D gene ambiguous. The CDR3 is 15 amino acids. V shed 1 base and J shed 0 bases, with 6 bases lying between them. Germline V gene sequence: CDR1 SGHAT, CDR2 FQNNGV. This CDR3 reads CASSLGRSTNEKLFF. As DNA, the CDR3 is TGTGCCAGCAGCTTAGGTCGATCAACTAATGAAAAACTGTTTTTT.

V usage is TRBV6-6 and J usage is TRBJ2-1; TRBD1 aligns across 7 bases. Germline assignment: CDR1 MNHNY and CDR2 SVGAGI (reference sequence). The CDR3 covers 14 residues. Trimming at V came to 2 bases and at J to 2 bases, leaving 0 bases not matched to a gene. In nucleotides, the CDR3 is TGTGCCAGCAGTTACGGACAGGCCTACAATGAGCAGTTCTTC. It yields the protein CASSYGQAYNEQFF.

The DNA of the CDR3 is TGTGCCAGCACCACCGCCAGGGCGACTGAAGCTTTCTTT. Translating it yields CASTTARATEAFF. The V gene is TRBV6-5, the J gene TRBJ1-1; D is perhaps TRBD1 (5 bases). Germline V CDR1 and CDR2: MNHEY, SVGAGI. V lost 7 bases and J 5 bases, leaving 14 bases between the germline ends. This CDR3 spans 13 amino acids.